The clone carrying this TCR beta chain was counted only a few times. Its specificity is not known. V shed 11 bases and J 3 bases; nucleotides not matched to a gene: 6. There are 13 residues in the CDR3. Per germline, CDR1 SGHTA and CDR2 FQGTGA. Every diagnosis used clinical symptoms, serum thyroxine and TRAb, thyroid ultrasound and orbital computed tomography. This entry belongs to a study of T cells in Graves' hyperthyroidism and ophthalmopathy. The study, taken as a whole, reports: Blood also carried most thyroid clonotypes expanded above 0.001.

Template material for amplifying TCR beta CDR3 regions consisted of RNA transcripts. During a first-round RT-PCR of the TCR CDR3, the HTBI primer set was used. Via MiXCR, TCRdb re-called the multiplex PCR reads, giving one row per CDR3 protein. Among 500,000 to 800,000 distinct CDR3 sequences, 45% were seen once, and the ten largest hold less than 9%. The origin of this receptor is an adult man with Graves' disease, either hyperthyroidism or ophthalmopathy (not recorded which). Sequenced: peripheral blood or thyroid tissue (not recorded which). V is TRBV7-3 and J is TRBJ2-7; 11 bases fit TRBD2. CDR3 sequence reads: CAWHGTSGYEQYF. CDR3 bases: TGTGCCTGGCATGGGACTAGCGGCTACGAGCAGTACTTC.